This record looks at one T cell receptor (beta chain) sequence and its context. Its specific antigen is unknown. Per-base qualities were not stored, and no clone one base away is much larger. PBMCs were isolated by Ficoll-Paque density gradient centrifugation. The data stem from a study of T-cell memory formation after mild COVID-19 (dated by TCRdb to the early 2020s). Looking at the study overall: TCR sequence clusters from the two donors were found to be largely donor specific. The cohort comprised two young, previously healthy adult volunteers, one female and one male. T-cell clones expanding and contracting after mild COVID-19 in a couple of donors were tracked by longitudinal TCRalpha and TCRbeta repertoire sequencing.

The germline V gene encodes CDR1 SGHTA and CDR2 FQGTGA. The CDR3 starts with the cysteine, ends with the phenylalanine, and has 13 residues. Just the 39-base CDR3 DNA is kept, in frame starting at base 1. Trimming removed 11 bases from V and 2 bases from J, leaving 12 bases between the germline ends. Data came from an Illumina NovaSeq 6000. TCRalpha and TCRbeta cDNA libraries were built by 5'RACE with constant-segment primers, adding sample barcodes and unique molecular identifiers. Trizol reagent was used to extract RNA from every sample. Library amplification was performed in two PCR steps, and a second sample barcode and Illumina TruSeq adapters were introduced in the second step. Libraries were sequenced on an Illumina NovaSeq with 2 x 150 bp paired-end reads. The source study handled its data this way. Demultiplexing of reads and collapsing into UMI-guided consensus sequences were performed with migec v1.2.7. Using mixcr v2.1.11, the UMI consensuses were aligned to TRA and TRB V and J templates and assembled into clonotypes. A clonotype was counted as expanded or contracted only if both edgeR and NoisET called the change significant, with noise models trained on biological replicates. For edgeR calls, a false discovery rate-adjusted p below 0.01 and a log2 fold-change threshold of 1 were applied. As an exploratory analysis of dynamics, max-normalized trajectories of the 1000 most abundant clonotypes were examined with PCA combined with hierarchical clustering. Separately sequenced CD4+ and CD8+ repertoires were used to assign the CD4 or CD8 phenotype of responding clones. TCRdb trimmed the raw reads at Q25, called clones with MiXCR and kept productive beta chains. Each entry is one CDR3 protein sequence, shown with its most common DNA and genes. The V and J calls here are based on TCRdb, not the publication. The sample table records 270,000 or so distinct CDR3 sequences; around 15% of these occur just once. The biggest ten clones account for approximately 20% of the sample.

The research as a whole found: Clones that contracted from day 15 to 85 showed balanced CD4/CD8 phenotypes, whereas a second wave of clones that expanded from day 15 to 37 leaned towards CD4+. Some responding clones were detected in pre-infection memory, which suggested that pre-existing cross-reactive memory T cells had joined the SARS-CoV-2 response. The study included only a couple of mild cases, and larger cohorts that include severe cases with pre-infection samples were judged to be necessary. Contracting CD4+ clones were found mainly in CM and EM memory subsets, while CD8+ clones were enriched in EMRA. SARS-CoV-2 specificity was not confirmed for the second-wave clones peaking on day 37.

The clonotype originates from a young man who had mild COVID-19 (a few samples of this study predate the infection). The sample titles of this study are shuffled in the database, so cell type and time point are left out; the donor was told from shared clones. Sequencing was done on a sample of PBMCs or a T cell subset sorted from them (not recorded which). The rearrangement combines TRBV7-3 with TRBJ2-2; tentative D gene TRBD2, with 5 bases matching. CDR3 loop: CASRELNTGELFF. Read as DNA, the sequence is TGTGCCTCGAGGGAGCTAAACACCGGGGAGCTGTTTTTT.